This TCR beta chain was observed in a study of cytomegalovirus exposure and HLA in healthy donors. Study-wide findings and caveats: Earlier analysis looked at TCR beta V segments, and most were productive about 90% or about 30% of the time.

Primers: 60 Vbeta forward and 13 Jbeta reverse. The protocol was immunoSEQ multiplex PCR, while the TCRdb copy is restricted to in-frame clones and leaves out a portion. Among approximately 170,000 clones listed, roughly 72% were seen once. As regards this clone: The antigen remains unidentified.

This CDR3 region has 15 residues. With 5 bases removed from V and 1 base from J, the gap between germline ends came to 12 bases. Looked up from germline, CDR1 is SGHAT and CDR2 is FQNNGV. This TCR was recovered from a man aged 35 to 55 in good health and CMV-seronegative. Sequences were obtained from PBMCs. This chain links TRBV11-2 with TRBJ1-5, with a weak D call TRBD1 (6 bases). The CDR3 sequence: CASSIGGASNQPQHF. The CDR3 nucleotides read TGTGCCAGCAGCATTGGGGGCGCGAGCAATCAGCCCCAGCATTTT.